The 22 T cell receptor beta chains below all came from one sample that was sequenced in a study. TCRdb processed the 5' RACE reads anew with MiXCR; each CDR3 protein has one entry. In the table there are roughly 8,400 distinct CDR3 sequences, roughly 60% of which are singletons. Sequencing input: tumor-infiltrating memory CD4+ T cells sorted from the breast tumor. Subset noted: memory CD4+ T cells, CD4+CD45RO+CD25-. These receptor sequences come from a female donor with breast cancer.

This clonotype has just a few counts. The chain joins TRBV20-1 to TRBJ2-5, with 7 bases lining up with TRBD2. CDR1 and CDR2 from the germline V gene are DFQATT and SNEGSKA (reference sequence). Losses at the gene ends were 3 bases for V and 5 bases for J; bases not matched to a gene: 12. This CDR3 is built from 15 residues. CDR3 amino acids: CSASFRGGIWETQYF. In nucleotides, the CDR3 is TGCAGTGCTAGTTTTAGGGGAGGGATTTGGGAGACCCAGTACTTC.

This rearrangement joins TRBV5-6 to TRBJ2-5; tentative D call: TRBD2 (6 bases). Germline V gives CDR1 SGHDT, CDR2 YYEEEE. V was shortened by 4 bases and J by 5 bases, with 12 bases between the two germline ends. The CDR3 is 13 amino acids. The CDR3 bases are TGTGCCAGCAGCATTATTGGGGGGGAGACCCAGTACTTC. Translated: CASSIIGGETQYF.

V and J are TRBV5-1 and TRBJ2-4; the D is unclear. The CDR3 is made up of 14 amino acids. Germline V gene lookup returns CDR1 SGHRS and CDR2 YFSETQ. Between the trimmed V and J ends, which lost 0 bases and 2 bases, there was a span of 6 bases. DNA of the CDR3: TGCGCCAGCAGCTTGGAAGGGACCAAAAACATTCAGTACTTC. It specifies CASSLEGTKNIQYF.

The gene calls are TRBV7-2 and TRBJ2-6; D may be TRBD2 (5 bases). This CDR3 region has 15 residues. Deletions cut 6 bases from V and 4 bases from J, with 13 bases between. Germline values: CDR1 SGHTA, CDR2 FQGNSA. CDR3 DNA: TGTGCCAGCAGTTCCGGGGATAAAGGGGCCAACGTCCTGACTTTC. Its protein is CASSSGDKGANVLTF. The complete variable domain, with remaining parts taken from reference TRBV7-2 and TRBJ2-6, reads GAGVSQSPSNKVTEKGKDVELRCDPISGHTALYWYRQSLGQGLEFLIYFQGNSAPDKSGLPSDRFSAERTGGSVSTLTIQRTQQEDSAVYLCASSSGDKGANVLTFGAGSRLTVL.

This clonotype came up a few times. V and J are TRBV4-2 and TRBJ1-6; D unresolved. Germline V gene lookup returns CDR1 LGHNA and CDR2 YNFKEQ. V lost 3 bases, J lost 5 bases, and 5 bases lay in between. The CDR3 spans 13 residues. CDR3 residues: CASSQHNNSPLHF. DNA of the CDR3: TGTGCCAGCAGCCAGCACAATAATTCACCCCTCCACTTT.

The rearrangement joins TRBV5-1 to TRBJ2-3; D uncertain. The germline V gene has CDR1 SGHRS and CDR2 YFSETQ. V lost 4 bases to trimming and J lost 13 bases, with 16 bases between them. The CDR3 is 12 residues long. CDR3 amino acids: CASSVDQDVKYF. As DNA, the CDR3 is TGCGCCAGCAGCGTAGACCAGGACGTAAAGTATTTT.

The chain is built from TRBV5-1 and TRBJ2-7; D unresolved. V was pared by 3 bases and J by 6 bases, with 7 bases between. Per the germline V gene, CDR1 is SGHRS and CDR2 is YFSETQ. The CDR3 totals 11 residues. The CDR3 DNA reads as TGCGCCAGCAGCTGGCAGAGCGAGCAGTACTTC. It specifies CASSWQSEQYF.

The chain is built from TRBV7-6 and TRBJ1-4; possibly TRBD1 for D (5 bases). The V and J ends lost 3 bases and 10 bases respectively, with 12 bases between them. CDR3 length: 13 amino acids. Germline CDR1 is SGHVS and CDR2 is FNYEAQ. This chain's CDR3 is CASSLTVSRKLFF. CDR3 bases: TGTGCCAGCAGCTTGACAGTGTCTCGAAAACTGTTTTTT.

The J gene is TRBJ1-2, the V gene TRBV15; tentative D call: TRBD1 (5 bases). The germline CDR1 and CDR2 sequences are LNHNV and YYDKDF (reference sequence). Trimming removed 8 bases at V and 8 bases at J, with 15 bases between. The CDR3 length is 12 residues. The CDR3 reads CATQGQLAGYTF. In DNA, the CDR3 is TGTGCCACCCAGGGCCAGTTAGCCGGCTACACCTTC.

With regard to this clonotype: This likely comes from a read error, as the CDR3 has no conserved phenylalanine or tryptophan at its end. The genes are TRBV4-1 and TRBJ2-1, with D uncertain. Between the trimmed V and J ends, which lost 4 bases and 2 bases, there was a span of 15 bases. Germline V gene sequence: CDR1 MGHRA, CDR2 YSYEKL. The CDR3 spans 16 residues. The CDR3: CASSRLDILAYNEQFL. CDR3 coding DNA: TGCGCCAGCAGCCGGCTCGACATACTTGCCTACAATGAGCAGTTCCTC.

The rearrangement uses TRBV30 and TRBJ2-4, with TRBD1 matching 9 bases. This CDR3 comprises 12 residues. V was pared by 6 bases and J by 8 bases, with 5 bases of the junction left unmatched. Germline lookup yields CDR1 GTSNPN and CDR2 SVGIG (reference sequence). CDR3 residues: CACPGQGDIQYF. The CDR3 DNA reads TGTGCCTGTCCGGGACAGGGAGACATTCAGTACTTC.

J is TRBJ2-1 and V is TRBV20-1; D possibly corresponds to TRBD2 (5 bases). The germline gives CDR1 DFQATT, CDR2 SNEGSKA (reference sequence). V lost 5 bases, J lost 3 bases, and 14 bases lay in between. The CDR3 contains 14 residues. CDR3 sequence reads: CSAPTLLVYNEQFF. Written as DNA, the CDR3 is TGCAGTGCTCCGACGTTACTAGTCTACAATGAGCAGTTCTTC.

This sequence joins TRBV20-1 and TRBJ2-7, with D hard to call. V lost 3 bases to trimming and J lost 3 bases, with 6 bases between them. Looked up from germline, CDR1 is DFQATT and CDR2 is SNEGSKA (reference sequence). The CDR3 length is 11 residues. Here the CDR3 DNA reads TGCAGTGCTAGCCCGGGCTACGAGCAGTACTTC. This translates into CSASPGYEQYF.

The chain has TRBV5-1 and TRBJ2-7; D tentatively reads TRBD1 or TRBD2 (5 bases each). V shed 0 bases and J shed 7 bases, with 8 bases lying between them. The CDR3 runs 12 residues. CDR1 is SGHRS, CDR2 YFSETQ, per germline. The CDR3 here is CASSLGGSEQYF. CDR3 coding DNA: TGCGCCAGCAGCTTGGGGGGGAGTGAGCAGTACTTC.

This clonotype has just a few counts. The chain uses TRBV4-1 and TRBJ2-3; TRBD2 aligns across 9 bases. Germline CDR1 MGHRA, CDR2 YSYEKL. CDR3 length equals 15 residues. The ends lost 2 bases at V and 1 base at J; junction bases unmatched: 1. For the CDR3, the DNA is TGCGCCAGCAGCCAACCTAGCGGGGGCACAGATACGCAGTATTTT. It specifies CASSQPSGGTDTQYF.

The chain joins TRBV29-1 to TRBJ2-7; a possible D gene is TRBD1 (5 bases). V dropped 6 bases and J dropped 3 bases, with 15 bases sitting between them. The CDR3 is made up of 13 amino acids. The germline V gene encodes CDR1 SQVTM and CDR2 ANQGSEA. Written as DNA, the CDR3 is TGCAGCGTCAGTAGACAGTCTGGCTACGAGCAGTACTTC. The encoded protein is CSVSRQSGYEQYF.

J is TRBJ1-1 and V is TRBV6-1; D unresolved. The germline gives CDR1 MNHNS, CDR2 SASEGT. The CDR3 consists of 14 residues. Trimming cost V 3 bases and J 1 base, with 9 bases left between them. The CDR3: CASSEAGPNTEAFF. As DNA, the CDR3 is TGTGCCAGCAGTGAGGCCGGTCCGAACACTGAAGCTTTCTTT.

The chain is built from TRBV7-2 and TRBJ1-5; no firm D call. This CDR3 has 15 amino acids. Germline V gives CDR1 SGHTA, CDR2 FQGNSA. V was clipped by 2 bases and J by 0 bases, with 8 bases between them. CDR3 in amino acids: CASSLTIDSNQPQHF. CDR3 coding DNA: TGTGCCAGCAGCTTAACAATAGATAGCAATCAGCCCCAGCATTTT.

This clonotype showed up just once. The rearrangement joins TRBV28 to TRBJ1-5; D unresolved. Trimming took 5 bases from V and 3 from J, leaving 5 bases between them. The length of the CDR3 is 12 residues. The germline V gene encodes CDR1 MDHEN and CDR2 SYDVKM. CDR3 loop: CASSPYNQPQHF. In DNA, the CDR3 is TGTGCCAGCAGTCCCTACAATCAGCCCCAGCATTTT.

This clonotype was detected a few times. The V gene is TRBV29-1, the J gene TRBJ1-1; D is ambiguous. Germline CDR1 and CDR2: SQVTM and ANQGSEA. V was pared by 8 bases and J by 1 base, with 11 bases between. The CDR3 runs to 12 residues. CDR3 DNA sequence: TGCAGCTCCGGACGGGCGAACACTGAAGCTTTCTTT. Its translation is CSSGRANTEAFF.

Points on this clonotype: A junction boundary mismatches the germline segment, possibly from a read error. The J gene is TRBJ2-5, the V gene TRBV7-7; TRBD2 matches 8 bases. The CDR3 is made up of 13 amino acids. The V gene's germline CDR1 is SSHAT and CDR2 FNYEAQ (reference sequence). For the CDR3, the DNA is TGTGCTAGCAGCTACACTAGCGGAGAGACCCAGTACTTC. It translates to CASSYTSGETQYF.

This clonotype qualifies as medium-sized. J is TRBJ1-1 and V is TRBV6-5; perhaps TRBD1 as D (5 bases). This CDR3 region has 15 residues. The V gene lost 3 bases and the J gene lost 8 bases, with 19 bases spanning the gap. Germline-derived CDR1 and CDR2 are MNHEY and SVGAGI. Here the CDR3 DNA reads TGTGCCAGCAGTTATCGTGGGCGTGAGGGACCCGAAGCTTTCTTT. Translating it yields CASSYRGREGPEAFF.